Listed here are 4 T cell receptor beta chains from one sample, sequenced in a study of spatial heterogeneity in lung cancer. Each CDR3 protein gets one entry after TCRdb re-called the 5' RACE reads with MiXCR. This sample carries roughly 13,000 distinct CDR3 sequences, around 3.7% of them seen once, and the ten largest clones take 45%. Time point of the sample: sample taken at primary tumor resection. This specimen consisted of PBMCs, obtained at surgery. These receptors originate from a male donor with early-stage non-small cell lung cancer.

This clonotype was found many times. The rearrangement uses TRBV30 and TRBJ2-6, with unresolved D. CDR1 GTSNPN and CDR2 SVGIG come from the germline V gene (reference sequence). Trimming stripped 5 bases from V and 0 bases from J, with 8 bases between. The CDR3 has 14 amino acids. In DNA, the CDR3 is TGTGCCTGGGGAAAGAGCTCTGGGGCCAACGTCCTGACTTTC. It translates to CAWGKSSGANVLTF.

Many counts were recorded for this clonotype. This chain links TRBV20-1 with TRBJ1-5; D perhaps matches TRBD1 (5 bases). Trimming pared 0 bases from V and 5 bases from J, leaving 14 bases between. CDR1 is DFQATT and CDR2 is SNEGSKA in the germline V gene (reference sequence). This CDR3 contains 15 residues. The chain's CDR3 is CSARDRQGGDQPQHF. DNA for the CDR3: TGCAGTGCTAGAGATCGGCAGGGAGGGGATCAGCCCCAGCATTTT.

This clonotype has a count of ten or more. The chain employs TRBV27 and TRBJ1-6; D unclear. The CDR3 extends over 9 amino acids. Germline V lookup: CDR1 MNHEY, CDR2 SMNVEV (reference sequence). Between the trimmed V and J ends, which lost 9 bases and 14 bases, there was a span of 8 bases. The CDR3 loop is CARMGSLHF. The CDR3 DNA sequence: TGTGCCAGGATGGGCTCCCTCCACTTT.

This clonotype was counted between two and nine times. This chain joins TRBV19 and TRBJ2-2; 10 bases are shared with TRBD1. J gave up 6 bases and V 5 bases, and 15 bases lay outside the gene matches. The length of the CDR3 is 18 residues. Germline CDR1 and CDR2: LNHDA and SQIVND (reference sequence). The CDR3 reads CASSLKTRTGGKAGELFF. CDR3 DNA: TGTGCCAGTAGTCTCAAAACCCGGACAGGGGGAAAGGCCGGGGAGCTGTTTTTT.